This T cell receptor beta chain was identified during a study of blood T cell repertoires in COVID-19. As for the study in general: The United States, Italy and Spain supplied acute and convalescent COVID-19 samples. Nucleic acid was either cDNA or gDNA, and it came from T cells, B-cell-depleted T cells, or PBMCs.

The V gene lost 4 bases and the J gene lost 0 bases, with 13 bases spanning the gap. This CDR3 region has 15 residues. Germline values: CDR1 LGHNA, CDR2 YSLEER. Authors' methods: Cell counts per sample came from amplifying reference gene primers. Measured with immunoSEQ multiplex PCR; TCRdb has only the in-frame clones, and not every one. V, J and clone size are taken as reported in that table, and D and trimming were inferred from the DNA itself. The sample yields 200,000 to 250,000 clones, around 82% seen once. This TCR was recovered from a middle-aged woman with acute or convalescent COVID-19. Material: peripheral blood. This chain links TRBV4-3 with TRBJ2-7; D is possibly TRBD2 (6 bases). CDR3 DNA sequence: TGCGCCAGCAGCCCCTGGGCTAGCGACTCCTACGAGCAGTACTTC. Encoded protein: CASSPWASDSYEQYF.